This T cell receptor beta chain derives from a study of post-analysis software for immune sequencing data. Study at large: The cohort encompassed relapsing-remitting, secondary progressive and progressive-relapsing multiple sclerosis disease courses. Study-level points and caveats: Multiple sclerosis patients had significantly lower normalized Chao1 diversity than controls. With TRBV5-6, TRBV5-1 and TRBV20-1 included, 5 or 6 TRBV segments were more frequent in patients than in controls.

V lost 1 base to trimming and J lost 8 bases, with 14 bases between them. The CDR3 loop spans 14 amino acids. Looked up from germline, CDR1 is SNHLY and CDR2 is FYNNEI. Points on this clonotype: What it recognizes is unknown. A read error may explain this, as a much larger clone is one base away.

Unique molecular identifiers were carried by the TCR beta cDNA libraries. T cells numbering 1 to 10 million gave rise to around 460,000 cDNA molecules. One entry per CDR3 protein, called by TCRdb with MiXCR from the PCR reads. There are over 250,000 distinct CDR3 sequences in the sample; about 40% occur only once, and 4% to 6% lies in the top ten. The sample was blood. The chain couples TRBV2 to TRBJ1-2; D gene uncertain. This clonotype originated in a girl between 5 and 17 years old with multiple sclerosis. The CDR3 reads CASSEVRNLGGYTF. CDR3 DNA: TGTGCCAGCAGTGAAGTCCGAAACCTGGGCGGCTACACCTTC.